This T cell receptor beta chain originates from a study of T cell responses to AZD1222 COVID-19 vaccine. Measured with immunoSEQ multiplex PCR; TCRdb has only the in-frame clones, and not every one. This sample has 90,000 to 120,000 clones; 89% occur once, and the top ten carry 6.5% to 8%. Germline V CDR1 and CDR2: SGHNT, YENEEA. V lost 8 bases, J lost 7 bases, and 20 bases lay in between. The CDR3 totals 15 residues. The TCR was taken from an adult in good health. The rearrangement links TRBV11-3 to TRBJ2-2; a possible D gene is TRBD1 (5 bases). The sequences come from peripheral blood, collected on day 0 of AZD1222 vaccination. CDR3: CASQIGGRVGGELFF. The CDR3, as DNA: TGTGCCAGCCAAATAGGTGGCAGGGTGGGCGGGGAGCTGTTTTTT.